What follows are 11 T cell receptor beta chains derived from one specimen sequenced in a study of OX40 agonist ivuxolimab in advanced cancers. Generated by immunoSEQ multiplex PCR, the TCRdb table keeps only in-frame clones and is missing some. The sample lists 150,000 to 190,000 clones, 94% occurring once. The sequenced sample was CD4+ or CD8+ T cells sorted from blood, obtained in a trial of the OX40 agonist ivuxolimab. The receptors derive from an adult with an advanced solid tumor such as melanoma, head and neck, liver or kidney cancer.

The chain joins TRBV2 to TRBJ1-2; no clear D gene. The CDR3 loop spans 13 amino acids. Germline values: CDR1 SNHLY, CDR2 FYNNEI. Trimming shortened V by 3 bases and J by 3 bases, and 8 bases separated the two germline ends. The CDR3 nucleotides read TGTGCCAGCAGTGAGAGGGAGGACTATGGCTACACCTTC. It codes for CASSEREDYGYTF.

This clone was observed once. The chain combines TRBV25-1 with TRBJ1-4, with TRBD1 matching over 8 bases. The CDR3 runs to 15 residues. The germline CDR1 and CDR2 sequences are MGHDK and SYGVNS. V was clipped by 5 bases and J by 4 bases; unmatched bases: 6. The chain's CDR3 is CASSQGDRINEKLFF. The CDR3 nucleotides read TGTGCCAGCAGTCAAGGGGACAGGATTAATGAAAAACTGTTTTTT.

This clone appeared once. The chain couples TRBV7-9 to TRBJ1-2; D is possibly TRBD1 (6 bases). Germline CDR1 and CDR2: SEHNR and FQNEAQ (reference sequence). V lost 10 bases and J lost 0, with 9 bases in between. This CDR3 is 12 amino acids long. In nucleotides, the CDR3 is TGTGCCACACAGGGCCCTAACTATGGCTACACCTTC. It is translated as CATQGPNYGYTF. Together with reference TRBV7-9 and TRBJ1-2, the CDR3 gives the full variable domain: DTGVSQNPRHKITKRGQNVTFRCDPISEHNRLYWYRQTLGQGPEFLTYFQNEAQLEKSRLLSDRFSAERPKGSFSTLEIQRTEQGDSAMYLCATQGPNYGYTFGSGTRLTVV.

The CDR3 DNA is TGTGCCAGCAGTCCGGACGGGTTCATCTATGGCTACACCTTC. Its translation is CASSPDGFIYGYTF. V is TRBV7-2 and J is TRBJ1-2; D is undetermined. CDR3 length: 14 amino acids. Germline-derived CDR1 and CDR2 are SGHTA and FQGNSA. Between the trimmed V and J ends, which lost 6 bases and 4 bases, there was a span of 15 bases.

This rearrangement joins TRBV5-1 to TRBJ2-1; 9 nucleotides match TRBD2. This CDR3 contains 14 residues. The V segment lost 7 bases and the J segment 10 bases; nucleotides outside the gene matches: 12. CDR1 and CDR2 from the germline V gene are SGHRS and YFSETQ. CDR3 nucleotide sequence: TGCGCCAGCGAGGTAGGAGCGGGAGGTCGAGAGCAGTTCTTC. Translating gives CASEVGAGGREQFF.

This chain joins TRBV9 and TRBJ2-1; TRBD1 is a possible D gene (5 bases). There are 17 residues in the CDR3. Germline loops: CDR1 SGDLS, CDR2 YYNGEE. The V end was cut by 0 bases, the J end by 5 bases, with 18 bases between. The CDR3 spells CASSVGPFGQLNNEQFF. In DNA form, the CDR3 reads TGTGCCAGCAGCGTAGGGCCTTTCGGACAACTCAACAATGAGCAGTTCTTC.

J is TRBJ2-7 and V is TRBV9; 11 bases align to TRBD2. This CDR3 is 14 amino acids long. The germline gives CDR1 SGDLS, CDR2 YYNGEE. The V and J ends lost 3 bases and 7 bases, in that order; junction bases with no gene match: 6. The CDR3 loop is CASSEPGTSGEQYF. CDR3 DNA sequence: TGTGCCAGCAGCGAGCCTGGGACTAGCGGAGAGCAGTACTTC. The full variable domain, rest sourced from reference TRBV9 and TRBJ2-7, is DSGVTQTPKHLITATGQRVTLRCSPRSGDLSVYWYQQSLDQGLQFLIQYYNGEERAKGNILERFSAQQFPDLHSELNLSSLELGDSALYFCASSEPGTSGEQYFGPGTRLTVT.

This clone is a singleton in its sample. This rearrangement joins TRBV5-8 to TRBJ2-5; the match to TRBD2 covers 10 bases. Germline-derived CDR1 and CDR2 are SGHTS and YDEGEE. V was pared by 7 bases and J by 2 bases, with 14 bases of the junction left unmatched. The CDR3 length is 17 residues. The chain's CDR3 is CASAFEGLASSQETQYF. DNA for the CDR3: TGTGCCAGCGCGTTTGAGGGACTAGCGAGTTCGCAAGAGACCCAGTACTTC.

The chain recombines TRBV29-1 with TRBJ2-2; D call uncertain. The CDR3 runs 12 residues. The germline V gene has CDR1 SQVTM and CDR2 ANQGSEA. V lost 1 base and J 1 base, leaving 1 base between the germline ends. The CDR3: CSVEGNTGELFF. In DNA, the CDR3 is TGCAGCGTTGAAGGGAACACCGGGGAGCTGTTTTTT.

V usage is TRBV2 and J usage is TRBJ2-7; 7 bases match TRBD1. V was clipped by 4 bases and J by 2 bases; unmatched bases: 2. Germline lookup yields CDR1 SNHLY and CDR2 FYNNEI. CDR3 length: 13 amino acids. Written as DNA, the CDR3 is TGTGCCAGCAGTGGAGGGGGCCCCTACGAGCAGTACTTC. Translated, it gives CASSGGGPYEQYF.

CDR3 nucleotides: TGTGCCAGCAGCTTATCTTATTTGTATGAGTATGGCTACACCTTC. Its translation: CASSLSYLYEYGYTF. V usage is TRBV7-8 and J usage is TRBJ1-2, with D unclear. V lost 2 bases to trimming and J lost 5 bases, with 15 bases between them. The V gene's germline CDR1 is SGHVS and CDR2 FQNEAQ. The CDR3 sequence is 15 residues long.